This T cell receptor beta chain appears in the sequencing data of a study of beta chain features in type 1 diabetes. V gave up 8 bases and J gave up 2 bases; unmatched junction bases: 9. The CDR3 loop spans 16 amino acids. CDR1 MRHNA and CDR2 SNTAGT come from the germline V gene. Since all of the isolated RNA was reverse transcribed, expressed TCRB transcripts were what got sequenced. Regulatory, naive and central memory T cell samples averaged approximately 3.8 million reads. Sequenced by immunoSEQ multiplex PCR; TCRdb stores in-frame clones only, minus some. The top ten clones hold 2.3% of a sample with over 100,000 clones, 16% of them seen once. With respect to this clone: The antigen remains undetermined.

CD45RO/CCR7/CD25/CD127/CD95/CD27 sorting isolated CD4+ naive, central memory, regulatory and stem cell-like memory cells. Study-level findings and limits: Among all four CD4+ subsets, Type 1 diabetes patients had TCRB CDR3s that were moderately but significantly shorter. TCRB repertoires of naive, central memory and Treg cells appeared more similar among patients than among healthy donors. Using cDNA template may skew counts toward highly expressing activated cells.

This chain connects TRBV6-4 to TRBJ2-3, with 11 bases fitting TRBD2. Sequences were obtained from central memory CD4+ T cells from blood. This TCR was sampled from a man aged 25 to 40 with type 1 diabetes. CDR3 coding DNA: TGTGCCAGCCAAGACCAGACTAGCGGGGCCACAGATACGCAGTATTTT. This encodes CASQDQTSGATDTQYF.